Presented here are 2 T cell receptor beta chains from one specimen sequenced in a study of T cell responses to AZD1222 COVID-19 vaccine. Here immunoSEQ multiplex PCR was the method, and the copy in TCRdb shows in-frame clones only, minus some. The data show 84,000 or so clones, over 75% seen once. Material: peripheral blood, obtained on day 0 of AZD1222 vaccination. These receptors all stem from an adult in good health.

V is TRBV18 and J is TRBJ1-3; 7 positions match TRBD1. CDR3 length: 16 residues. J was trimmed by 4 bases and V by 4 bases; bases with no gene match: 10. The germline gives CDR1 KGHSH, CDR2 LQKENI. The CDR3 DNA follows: TGTGCCAGCTCACGCATTACAGGGGTAACAGGAAACACCATATATTTT. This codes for CASSRITGVTGNTIYF.

For the CDR3, the DNA is TGTGCCAGCAGTATACAGGGACCGGGGACTGAAGCTTTCTTT. Protein: CASSIQGPGTEAFF. This chain connects TRBV6-5 to TRBJ1-1; possible D gene TRBD1, 6 bases. The length of the CDR3 is 14 residues. V lost 5 bases to trimming and J lost 5 bases, with 15 bases between them. CDR1 MNHEY and CDR2 SVGAGI come from the germline V gene.